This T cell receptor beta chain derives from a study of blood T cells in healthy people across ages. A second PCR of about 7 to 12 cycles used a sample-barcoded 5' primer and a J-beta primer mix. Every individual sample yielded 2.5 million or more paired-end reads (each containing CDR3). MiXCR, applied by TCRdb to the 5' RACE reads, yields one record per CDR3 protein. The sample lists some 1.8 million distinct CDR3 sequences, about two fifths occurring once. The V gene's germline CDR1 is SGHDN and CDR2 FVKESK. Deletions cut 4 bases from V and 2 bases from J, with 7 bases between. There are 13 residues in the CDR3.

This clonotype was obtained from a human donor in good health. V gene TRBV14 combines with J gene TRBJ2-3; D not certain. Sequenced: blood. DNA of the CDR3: TGTGCCAGCAGCCGGCAGTTCACAGATACGCAGTATTTT. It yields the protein CASSRQFTDTQYF. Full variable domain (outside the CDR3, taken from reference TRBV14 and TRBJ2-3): EAGVTQFPSHSVIEKGQTVTLRCDPISGHDNLYWYRRVMGKEIKFLLHFVKESKQDESGMPNNRFLAERTGGTYSTLKVQPAELEDSGVYFCASSRQFTDTQYFGPGTRLTVL.